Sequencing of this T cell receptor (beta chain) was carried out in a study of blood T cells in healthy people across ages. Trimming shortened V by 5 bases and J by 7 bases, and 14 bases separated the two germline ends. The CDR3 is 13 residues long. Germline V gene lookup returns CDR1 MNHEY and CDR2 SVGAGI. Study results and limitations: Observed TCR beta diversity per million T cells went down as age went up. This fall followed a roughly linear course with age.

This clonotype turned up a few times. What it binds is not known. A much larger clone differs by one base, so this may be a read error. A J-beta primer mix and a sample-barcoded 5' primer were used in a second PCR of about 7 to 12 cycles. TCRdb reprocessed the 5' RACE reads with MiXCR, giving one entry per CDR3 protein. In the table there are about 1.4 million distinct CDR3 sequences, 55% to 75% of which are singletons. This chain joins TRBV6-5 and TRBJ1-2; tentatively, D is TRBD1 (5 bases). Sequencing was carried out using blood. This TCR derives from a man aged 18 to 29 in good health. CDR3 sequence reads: CASSVQGLGGYTF. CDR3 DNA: TGTGCCAGCAGTGTCCAGGGTCTGGGTGGCTACACCTTC.